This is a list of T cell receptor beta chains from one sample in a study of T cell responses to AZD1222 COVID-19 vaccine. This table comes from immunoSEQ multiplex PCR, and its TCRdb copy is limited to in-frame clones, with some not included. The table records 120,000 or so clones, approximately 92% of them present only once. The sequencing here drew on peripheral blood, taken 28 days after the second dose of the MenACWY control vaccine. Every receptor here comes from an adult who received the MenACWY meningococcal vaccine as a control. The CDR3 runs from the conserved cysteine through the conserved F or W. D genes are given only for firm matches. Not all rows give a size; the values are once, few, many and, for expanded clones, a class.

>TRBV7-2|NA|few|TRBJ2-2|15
TGTGCCAGCAGCTTAGCAGCGGTGAACACCGGGGAGCTGTTTTTT
CASSLAAVNTGELFF
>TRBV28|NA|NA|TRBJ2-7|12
TGTGCCAGCAGTCATGACAGAAACGAGCAGTACTTC
CASSHDRNEQYF
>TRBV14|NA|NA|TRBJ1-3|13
TGTGCCAGCAGCCAGTTCATTGGAAACACCATATATTTT
CASSQFIGNTIYF
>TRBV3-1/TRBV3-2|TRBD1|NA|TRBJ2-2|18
TGTGCCAGCAGCCAAGATTCATCATACAGGGGTTGGACCGGGGAGCTGTTTTTT
CASSQDSSYRGWTGELFF
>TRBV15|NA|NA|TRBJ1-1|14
TGTGCCACCAGCAGCGGATTACAGGGAACTGAAGCTTTCTTT
CATSSGLQGTEAFF
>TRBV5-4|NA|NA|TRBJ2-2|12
TGTGCCAGCAGCTCAGGGAGGGGGGAGCTGTTTTTT
CASSSGRGELFF
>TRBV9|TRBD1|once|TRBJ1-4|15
TGTGCCAGCAGCGCCGGGACAGGGACTAATGAAAAACTGTTTTTT
CASSAGTGTNEKLFF
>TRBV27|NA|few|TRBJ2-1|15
TGTGCCAGCAGGGACACCGGGACCCACCGCCATGAGCAGTTCTTC
CASRDTGTHRHEQFF
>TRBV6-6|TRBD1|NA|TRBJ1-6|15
TGTGCCAGCAGCCAAACCCGGGACAGATATTCACCCCTCCACTTT
CASSQTRDRYSPLHF
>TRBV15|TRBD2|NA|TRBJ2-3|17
TGTGCCACCAGCAGAGGTAGCGGGGGGGACCGCACAGATACGCAGTATTTT
CATSRGSGGDRTDTQYF
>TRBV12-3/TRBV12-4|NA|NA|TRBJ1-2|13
TGTGCCAGCAGGCCCGTGGGGAACTATGGCTACACCTTC
CASRPVGNYGYTF
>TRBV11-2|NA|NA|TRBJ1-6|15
TGTGCCAGCAGCTTAGGCTTACGGAATAATTCACCCCTCCACTTT
CASSLGLRNNSPLHF
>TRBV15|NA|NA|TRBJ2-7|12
TGTGCCACCAGCAGAGAAAACTACGAGCAGTACTTC
CATSRENYEQYF
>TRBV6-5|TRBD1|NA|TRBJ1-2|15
TGTGCCAGCACCCACGGACAGGGGCTCCCACATGGCTACACCTTC
CASTHGQGLPHGYTF
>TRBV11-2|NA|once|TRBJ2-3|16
TGTGCCAGCAGCTTAGGGTTCCGCTCCCGGGTGGATACGCAGTATTTT
CASSLGFRSRVDTQYF
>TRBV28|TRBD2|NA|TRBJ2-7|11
TGTGCCAGCACTAGCGGGAGGGAGCAGTACTTC
CASTSGREQYF
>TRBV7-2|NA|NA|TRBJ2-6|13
TGTGCCAGCAGCTACTCTGGGGCCAACGTCCTGACTTTC
CASSYSGANVLTF
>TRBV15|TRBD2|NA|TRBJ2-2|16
TGTGCCACCAGCAGAATATTAGCGGGGGGCACCGGGGAGCTGTTTTTT
CATSRILAGGTGELFF
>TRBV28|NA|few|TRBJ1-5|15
TGTGCCAGCAGTTTGGGTGGGCAGAACAATCAGCCCCAGCATTTT
CASSLGGQNNQPQHF
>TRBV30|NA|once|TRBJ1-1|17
TGTGCCTGGAGTGCGGTCGCAGGGGAGTGGGTTGAGACTGAAGCTTTCTTT
CAWSAVAGEWVETEAFF
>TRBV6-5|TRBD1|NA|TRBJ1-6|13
TGTGCCAGCAGGTCAGGGGGCGATTCACCCCTCCACTTT
CASRSGGDSPLHF
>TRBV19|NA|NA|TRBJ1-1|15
TGTGCCAGTAGTACACCGGGACGGACGAACACTGAAGCTTTCTTT
CASSTPGRTNTEAFF
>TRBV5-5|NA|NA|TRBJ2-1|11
TGTGCCAGCAGCTTATACAATGAGCAGTTCTTC
CASSLYNEQFF
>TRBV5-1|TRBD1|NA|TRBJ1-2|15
TGCGCCAGCAGCCCCGGACAGGGAAACGACTATGGCTACACCTTC
CASSPGQGNDYGYTF
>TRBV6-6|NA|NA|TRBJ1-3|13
TGTGCCAGCACCGGCACCACTGGAAACACCATATATTTT
CASTGTTGNTIYF
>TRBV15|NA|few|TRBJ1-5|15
TGTGCCACCAGCTTCGACCGGGACACCTATCAGCCCCAGCATTTT
CATSFDRDTYQPQHF
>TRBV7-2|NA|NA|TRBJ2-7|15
TGTGCCAGCAGCCCCAATGGAAGGGGAAATAACGAGCAGTACTTC
CASSPNGRGNNEQYF
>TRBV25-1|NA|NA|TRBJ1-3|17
TGTGCCAGCAGTGAATCAGGCGGGGGTGATGCTGGAAACACCATATATTTT
CASSESGGGDAGNTIYF
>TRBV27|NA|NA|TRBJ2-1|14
TGTGCCAGCAGTTTTATCGGTCTCAGCAATGAGCAGTTCTTC
CASSFIGLSNEQFF
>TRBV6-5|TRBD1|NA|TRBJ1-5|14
TGTGCCAGCAGATCCACAGGGGGGAATCAGCCCCAGCATTTT
CASRSTGGNQPQHF
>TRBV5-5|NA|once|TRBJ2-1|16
TGTGCCAGCAGCTTGGTTCGGCAGGGGTTCTACAATGAGCAGTTCTTC
CASSLVRQGFYNEQFF
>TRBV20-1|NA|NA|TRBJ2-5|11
TGCAGTGCTCAATTTATAGAGACCCAGTACTTC
CSAQFIETQYF